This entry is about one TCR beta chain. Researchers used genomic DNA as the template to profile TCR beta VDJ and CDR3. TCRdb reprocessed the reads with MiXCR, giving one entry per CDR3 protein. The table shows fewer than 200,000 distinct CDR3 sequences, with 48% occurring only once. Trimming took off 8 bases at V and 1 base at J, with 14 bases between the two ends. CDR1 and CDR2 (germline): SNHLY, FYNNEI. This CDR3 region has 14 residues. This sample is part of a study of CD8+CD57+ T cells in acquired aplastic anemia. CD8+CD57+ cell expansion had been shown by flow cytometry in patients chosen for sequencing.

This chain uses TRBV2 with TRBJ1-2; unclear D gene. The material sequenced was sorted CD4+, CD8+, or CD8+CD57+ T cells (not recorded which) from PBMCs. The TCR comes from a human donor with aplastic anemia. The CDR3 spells CASLEVGYNYGYTF. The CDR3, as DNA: TGTGCCAGCCTGGAGGTGGGTTATAACTATGGCTACACCTTC.